Listed below are T cell receptor beta chains from one sample, sequenced in a study of blood T cell repertoires in COVID-19. Assay used: immunoSEQ multiplex PCR; TCRdb lists only in-frame clones, some missing. The sample shows 250,000 to 300,000 clones, over 70% of them seen only once. Input material: peripheral blood. Source of these receptors: a woman aged 65 to 85 with COVID-19, enrolled during active disease. CDR3s include the opening cysteine and the closing phenylalanine or tryptophan. D genes are given only for firm matches. Size is stated for part of the rows, as once, few or many counts, or as a class when the clone is expanded.

J,size,D,V,DNA,CDR3
TRBJ2-6,once,-,TRBV5-6,TGTGCCAGCAGCTTTACGGGGGCTGGGGCCAACGTCCTGACTTTC,CASSFTGAGANVLTF
TRBJ1-5,-,-,TRBV4-1,TGCGCCAGCAGCCAAGATCTACGGTCCAGGGATCAGCCCCAGCATTTT,CASSQDLRSRDQPQHF
TRBJ2-7,-,-,TRBV2,TGTGCCAGCAGTGCCTGGCAGAACTCCTACGAGCAGTACTTC,CASSAWQNSYEQYF
TRBJ1-1,-,-,TRBV2,TGTGCCAGCAGTAGTGTAGTTAAGAACACTGAAGCTTTCTTT,CASSSVVKNTEAFF
TRBJ2-4,-,TRBD2,TRBV3-1/TRBV3-2,TGTGCCAGCAGCCGCGGGAGCGGGGGAAACATTCAGTACTTC,CASSRGSGGNIQYF
TRBJ2-6,-,TRBD1,TRBV9,TGTGCCAGCAGCGTAGGGGTCCGTACAGGGGTCGCTGGGGCCAACGTCCTGACTTTC,CASSVGVRTGVAGANVLTF
TRBJ2-7,-,-,TRBV7-2,TGTGCCAGCAGCTTAGTTCGGGAGCAGTACTTC,CASSLVREQYF
TRBJ1-5,-,-,TRBV28,TGTGCCAGCAGTGAGATTAAGATCGGGGTCGGACAGCCCCAGCATTTT,CASSEIKIGVGQPQHF
TRBJ1-3,-,-,TRBV5-1,TGCGCCAGCAGCTTGGGTGTCTACTCTGGAAACACCATATATTTT,CASSLGVYSGNTIYF
TRBJ2-2,-,-,TRBV12-5,TGTGCTAGTGGTTTGGGACTGAGCGGGACCGGGGAGCTGTTTTTT,CASGLGLSGTGELFF
TRBJ2-1,-,TRBD1,TRBV25-1,TGTGCCAGCAGTGAGGACAGGGTTATCCACAATGAGCAGTTCTTC,CASSEDRVIHNEQFF
TRBJ1-4,-,-,TRBV6-5,TGTGCCAGCAGTTCGGGGGTTAATGAAAAACTGTTTTTT,CASSSGVNEKLFF
TRBJ1-2,-,-,TRBV2,TGTGCCAGCAGTGCCGGGTATCCTGGCTACACCTTC,CASSAGYPGYTF
TRBJ1-1,-,TRBD1,TRBV19,TGTGCCAGTCTTCGGACAGGGGGCACTGAAGCTTTCTTT,CASLRTGGTEAFF
TRBJ2-7,-,TRBD2,TRBV4-2,TGTGCCAGCAGCCAACCGGGACTAGCGGGAGACAACTACGAGCAGTACTTC,CASSQPGLAGDNYEQYF
TRBJ2-3,-,-,TRBV5-4,TGTGCCAGCAGCTTGGTCATAGGGGTCCGGGATACGCAGTATTTT,CASSLVIGVRDTQYF
TRBJ1-2,-,TRBD1,TRBV7-3,TGTGCCAGCAGCTCCCAGGGGGGCAATGGCTACACCTTC,CASSSQGGNGYTF
TRBJ2-2,few,TRBD2,TRBV5-4,TGTGCCAGCAGCTTGTGGGAGGGAGGCCACACCGGGGAGCTGTTTTTT,CASSLWEGGHTGELFF
TRBJ2-1,-,-,TRBV7-3,TGTGCCAGCTCCGTGGTGGCCCATTCATACAATGAGCAGTTCTTC,CASSVVAHSYNEQFF
TRBJ1-4,-,-,TRBV2,TGTGCCAGCAGTACCCAGGGGAGTGCAACTAATGAAAAACTGTTTTTT,CASSTQGSATNEKLFF
TRBJ1-1,-,TRBD1,TRBV11-2,TGTGCCAGCAGCTTAGTTGGGACAGGGGCGTCCGAAGCTTTCTTT,CASSLVGTGASEAFF
TRBJ1-1,-,TRBD1,TRBV30,TGTGCCTGGAGTTCACAGGGGGTAGAAGCTTTCTTT,CAWSSQGVEAFF
TRBJ2-2,-,-,TRBV11-2,TGTGCCAGCAGCTTAGCGTACAGGGCCAGTCCGAACACCGGGGAGCTGTTTTTT,CASSLAYRASPNTGELFF
TRBJ1-1,-,-,TRBV6-2/TRBV6-3,TGTGCCAGCAGTTACTCGATAGGGGAGGCTGAAGCTTTCTTT,CASSYSIGEAEAFF
TRBJ1-1,few,-,TRBV28,TGTGCCAGCAGTCCGTTGGGGGAGGTGAACACTGAAGCTTTCTTT,CASSPLGEVNTEAFF
TRBJ2-2,-,-,TRBV11-3,TGTGCCAGCAGTAAACCAAAGGGGGGGCTCAGGGCCGGGGAGCTGTTTTTT,CASSKPKGGLRAGELFF
TRBJ2-1,-,-,TRBV3-1/TRBV3-2,TGTGCCAGCAGCCAGTCCGGGCTCAGGGGGGACCCACAGTTCTTC,CASSQSGLRGDPQFF
TRBJ2-1,-,TRBD2,TRBV9,TGTGCCAGCAGCGTACTAGCGGGAGATGTCAATGAGCAGTTCTTC,CASSVLAGDVNEQFF
TRBJ2-5,once,TRBD1,TRBV7-9,TGTGCCAGCCGGGGACAGGAAGAGACCCAGTACTTC,CASRGQEETQYF
TRBJ2-2,once,TRBD2,TRBV7-3,TGTGCCAGCAGCTCCCAGCCTAGCGGGAACACCGGGGAGCTGTTTTTT,CASSSQPSGNTGELFF
TRBJ2-3,once,TRBD1,TRBV25-1,TGTGCCAGCACCCGGGACAGGTCCACGCAGTATTTT,CASTRDRSTQYF
TRBJ2-5,-,TRBD2,TRBV6-1,TGTGCCAGCAGTGACAGCGGGAGGGAGACCCAGTACTTC,CASSDSGRETQYF
TRBJ2-5,once,TRBD1,TRBV6-1,TGTGCCAGCAGTGATGGGACAGTAGAGACCCAGTACTTC,CASSDGTVETQYF
TRBJ1-5,-,-,TRBV11-2,TGTGCCAGCAGCTTAGATCGGGGGGGTCAGCCCCAGCATTTT,CASSLDRGGQPQHF
TRBJ1-1,-,-,TRBV27,TGTGCCAGCAGTTTATCATCAGGGCTCTGGGGGAACACTGAAGCTTTCTTT,CASSLSSGLWGNTEAFF
TRBJ1-5,-,-,TRBV9,TGTGCCAGCAGCCCTACAGGATCCAATCAGCCCCAGCATTTT,CASSPTGSNQPQHF
TRBJ2-2,once,-,TRBV4-1,TGCGCCAGCAGCCAAGTCGGTTTCGGTTGGGAGCTGTTTTTT,CASSQVGFGWELFF